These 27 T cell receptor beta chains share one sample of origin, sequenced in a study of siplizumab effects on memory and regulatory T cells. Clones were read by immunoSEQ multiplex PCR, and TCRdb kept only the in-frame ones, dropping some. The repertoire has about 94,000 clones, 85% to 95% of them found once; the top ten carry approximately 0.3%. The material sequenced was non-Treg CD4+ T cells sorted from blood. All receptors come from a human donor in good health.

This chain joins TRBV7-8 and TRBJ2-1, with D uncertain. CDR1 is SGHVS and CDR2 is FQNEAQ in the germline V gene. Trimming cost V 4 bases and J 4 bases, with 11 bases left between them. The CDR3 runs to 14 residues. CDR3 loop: CASSYENPYNEQFF. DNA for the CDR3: TGTGCCAGCAGCTACGAAAACCCTTACAATGAGCAGTTCTTC.

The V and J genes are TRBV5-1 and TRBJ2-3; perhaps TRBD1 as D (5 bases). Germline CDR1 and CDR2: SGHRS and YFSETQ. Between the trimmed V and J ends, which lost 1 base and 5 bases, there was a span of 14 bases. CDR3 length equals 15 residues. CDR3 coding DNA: TGCGCCAGCAGCTTGTCGACAGTTCAAGGAGATACGCAGTATTTT. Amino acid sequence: CASSLSTVQGDTQYF.

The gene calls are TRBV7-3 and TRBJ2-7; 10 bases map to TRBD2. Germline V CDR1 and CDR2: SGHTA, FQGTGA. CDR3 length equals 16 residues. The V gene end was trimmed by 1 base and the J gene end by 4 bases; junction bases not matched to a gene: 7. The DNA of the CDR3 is TGTGCCAGCAGCTTAAGGTCACAGGGACTAGCGTACGAGCAGTACTTC. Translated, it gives CASSLRSQGLAYEQYF.

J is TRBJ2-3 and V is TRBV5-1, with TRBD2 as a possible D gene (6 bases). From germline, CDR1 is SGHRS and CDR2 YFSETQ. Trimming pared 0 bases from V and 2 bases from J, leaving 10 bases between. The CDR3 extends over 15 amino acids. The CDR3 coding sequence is TGCGCCAGCAGCTTGGTTGGGGGGTTCACAGATACGCAGTATTTT. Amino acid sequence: CASSLVGGFTDTQYF.

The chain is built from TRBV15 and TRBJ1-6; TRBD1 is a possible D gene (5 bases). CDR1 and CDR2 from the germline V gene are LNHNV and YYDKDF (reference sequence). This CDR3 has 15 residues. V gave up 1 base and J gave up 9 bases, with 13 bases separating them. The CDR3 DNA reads TGTGCCACCAGCAGAGGGGGGGGATATGGTTCACCCCTCCACTTT. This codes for CATSRGGGYGSPLHF. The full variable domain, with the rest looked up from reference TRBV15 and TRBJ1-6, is DAMVIQNPRYQVTQFGKPVTLSCSQTLNHNVMYWYQQKSSQAPKLLFHYYDKDFNNEADTPDNFQSRRPNTSFCFLDIRSPGLGDTAMYLCATSRGGGYGSPLHFGNGTRLTVT.

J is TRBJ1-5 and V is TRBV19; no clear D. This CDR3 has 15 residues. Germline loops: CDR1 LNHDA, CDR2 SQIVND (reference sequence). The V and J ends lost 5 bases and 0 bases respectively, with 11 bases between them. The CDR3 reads CASSQRTNSNQPQHF. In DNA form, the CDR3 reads TGTGCCAGTAGTCAACGGACCAATAGCAATCAGCCCCAGCATTTT. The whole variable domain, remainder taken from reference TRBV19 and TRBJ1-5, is DGGITQSPKYLFRKEGQNVTLSCEQNLNHDAMYWYRQDPGQGLRLIYYSQIVNDFQKGDIAEGYSVSREKKESFPLTVTSAQKNPTAFYLCASSQRTNSNQPQHFGDGTRLSIL.

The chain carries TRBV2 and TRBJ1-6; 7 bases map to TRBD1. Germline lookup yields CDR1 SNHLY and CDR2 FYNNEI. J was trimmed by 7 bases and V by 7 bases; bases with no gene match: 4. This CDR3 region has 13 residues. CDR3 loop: CASKTGENSPLHF. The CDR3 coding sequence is TGTGCCAGCAAAACAGGGGAAAATTCACCCCTCCACTTT.

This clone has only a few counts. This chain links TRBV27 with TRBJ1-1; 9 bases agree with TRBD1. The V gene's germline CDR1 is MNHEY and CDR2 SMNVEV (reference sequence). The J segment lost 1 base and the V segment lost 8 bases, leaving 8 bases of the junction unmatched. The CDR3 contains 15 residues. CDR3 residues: CASSRSDRGNTEAFF. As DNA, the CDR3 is TGTGCCAGCTCCCGGTCGGACAGGGGGAACACTGAAGCTTTCTTT.

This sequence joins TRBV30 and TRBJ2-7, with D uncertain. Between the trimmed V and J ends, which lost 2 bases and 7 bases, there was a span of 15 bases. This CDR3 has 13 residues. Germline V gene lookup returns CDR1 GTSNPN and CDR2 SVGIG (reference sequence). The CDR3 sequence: CAWSPTVSLEQYF. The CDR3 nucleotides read TGTGCCTGGAGTCCAACGGTATCCTTAGAGCAGTACTTC. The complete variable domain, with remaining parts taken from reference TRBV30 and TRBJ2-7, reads SQTIHQWPATLVQPVGSPLSLECTVEGTSNPNLYWYRQAAGRGLQLLFYSVGIGQISSEVPQNLSASRPQDRQFILSSKKLLLSDSGFYLCAWSPTVSLEQYFGPGTRLTVT.

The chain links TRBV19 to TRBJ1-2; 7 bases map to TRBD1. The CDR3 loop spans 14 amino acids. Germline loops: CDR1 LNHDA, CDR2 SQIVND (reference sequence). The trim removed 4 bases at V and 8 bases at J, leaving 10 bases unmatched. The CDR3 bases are TGTGCCAGTAGTACCAGATGGGACAGCCCCGGCTACACCTTC. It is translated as CASSTRWDSPGYTF. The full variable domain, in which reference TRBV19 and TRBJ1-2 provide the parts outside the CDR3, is DGGITQSPKYLFRKEGQNVTLSCEQNLNHDAMYWYRQDPGQGLRLIYYSQIVNDFQKGDIAEGYSVSREKKESFPLTVTSAQKNPTAFYLCASSTRWDSPGYTFGSGTRLTVV.

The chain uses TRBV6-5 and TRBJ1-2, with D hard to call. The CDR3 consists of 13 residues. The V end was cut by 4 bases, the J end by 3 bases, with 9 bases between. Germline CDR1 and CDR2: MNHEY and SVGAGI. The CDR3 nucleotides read TGTGCCAGCAGTTCCGCGTTGGACTATGGCTACACCTTC. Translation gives CASSSALDYGYTF.

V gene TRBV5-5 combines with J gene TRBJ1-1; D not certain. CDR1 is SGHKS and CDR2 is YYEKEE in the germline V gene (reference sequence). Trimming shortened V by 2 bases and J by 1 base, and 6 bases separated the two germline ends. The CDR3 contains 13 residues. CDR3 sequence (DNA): TGTGCCAGCAGCTTTCCCCAGAACACTGAAGCTTTCTTT. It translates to CASSFPQNTEAFF. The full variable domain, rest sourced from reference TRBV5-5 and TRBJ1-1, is DAGVTQSPTHLIKTRGQQVTLRCSPISGHKSVSWYQQVLGQGPQFIFQYYEKEERGRGNFPDRFSARQFPNYSSELNVNALLLGDSALYLCASSFPQNTEAFFGQGTRLTVV.

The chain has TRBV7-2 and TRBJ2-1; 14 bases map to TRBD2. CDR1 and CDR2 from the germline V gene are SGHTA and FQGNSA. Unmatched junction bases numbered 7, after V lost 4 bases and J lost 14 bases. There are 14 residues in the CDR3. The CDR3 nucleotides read TGTGCCAGCAGCTCAGGGACTAGCGGGAGCTCCGAGTTCTTC. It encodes CASSSGTSGSSEFF. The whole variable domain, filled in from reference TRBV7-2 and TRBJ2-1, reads GAGVSQSPSNKVTEKGKDVELRCDPISGHTALYWYRQSLGQGLEFLIYFQGNSAPDKSGLPSDRFSAERTGGSVSTLTIQRTQQEDSAVYLCASSSGTSGSSEFFGPGTRLTVL.

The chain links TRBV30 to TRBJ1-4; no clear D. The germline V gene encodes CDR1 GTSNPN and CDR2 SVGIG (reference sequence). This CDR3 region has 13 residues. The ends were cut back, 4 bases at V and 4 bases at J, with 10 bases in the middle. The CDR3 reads CAWTRSYNEKLFF. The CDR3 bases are TGTGCCTGGACGCGGAGTTATAATGAAAAACTGTTTTTT.

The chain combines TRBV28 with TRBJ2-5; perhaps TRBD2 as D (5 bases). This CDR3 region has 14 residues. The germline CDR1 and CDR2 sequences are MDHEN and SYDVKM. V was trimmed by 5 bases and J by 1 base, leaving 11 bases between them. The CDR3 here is CASSLGEPQETQYF. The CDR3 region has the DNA TGTGCCAGCAGTCTCGGGGAGCCCCAAGAGACCCAGTACTTC.

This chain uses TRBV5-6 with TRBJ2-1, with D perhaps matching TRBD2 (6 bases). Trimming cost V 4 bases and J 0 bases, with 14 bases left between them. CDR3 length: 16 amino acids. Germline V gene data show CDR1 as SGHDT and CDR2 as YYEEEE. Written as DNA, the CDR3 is TGTGCCAGCAGCCGAGGGGACTTCAGCTCCTACAATGAGCAGTTCTTC. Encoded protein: CASSRGDFSSYNEQFF.

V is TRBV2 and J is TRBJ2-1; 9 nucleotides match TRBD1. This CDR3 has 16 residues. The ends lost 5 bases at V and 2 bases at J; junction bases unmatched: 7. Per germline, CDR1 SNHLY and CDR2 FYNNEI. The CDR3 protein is CASSRGQGKAYNEQFF. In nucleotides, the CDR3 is TGTGCCAGCAGTCGCGGACAGGGGAAGGCCTACAATGAGCAGTTCTTC.

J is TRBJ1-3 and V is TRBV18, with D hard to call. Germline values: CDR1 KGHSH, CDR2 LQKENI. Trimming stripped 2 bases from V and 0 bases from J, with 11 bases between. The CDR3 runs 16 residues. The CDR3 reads CASSPSSGNSGNTIYF. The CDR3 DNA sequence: TGTGCCAGCTCACCAAGTTCGGGCAACTCTGGAAACACCATATATTTT.

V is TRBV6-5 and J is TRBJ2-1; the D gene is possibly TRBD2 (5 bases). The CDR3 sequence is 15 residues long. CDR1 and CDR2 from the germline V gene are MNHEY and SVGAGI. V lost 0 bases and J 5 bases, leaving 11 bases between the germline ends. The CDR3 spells CASSYSPGNHNEQFF. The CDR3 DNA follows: TGTGCCAGCAGTTACTCGCCCGGGAACCACAATGAGCAGTTCTTC.

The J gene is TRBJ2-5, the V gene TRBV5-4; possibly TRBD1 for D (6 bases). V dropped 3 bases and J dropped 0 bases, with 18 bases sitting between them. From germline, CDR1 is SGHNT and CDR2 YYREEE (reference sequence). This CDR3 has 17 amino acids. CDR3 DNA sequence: TGTGCCAGCAGCTGGGGGACACGGAGAAACGACCAAGAGACCCAGTACTTC. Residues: CASSWGTRRNDQETQYF.

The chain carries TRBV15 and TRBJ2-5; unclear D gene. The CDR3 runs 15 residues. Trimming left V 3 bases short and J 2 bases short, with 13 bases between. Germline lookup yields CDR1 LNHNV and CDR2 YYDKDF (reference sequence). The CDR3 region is CATSRALLGQETQYF. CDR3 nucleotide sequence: TGTGCCACCAGCAGGGCCCTTCTAGGACAAGAGACCCAGTACTTC.

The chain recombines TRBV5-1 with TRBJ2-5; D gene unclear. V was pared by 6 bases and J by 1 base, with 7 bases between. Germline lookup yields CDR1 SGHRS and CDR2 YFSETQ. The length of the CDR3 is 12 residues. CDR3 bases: TGCGCCAGCAAGCAGTCCCAAGAGACCCAGTACTTC. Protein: CASKQSQETQYF.

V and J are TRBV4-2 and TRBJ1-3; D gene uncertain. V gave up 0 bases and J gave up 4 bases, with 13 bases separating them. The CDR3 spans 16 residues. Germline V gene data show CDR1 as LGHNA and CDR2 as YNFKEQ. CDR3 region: CASSQDPALTGNTIYF. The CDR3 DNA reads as TGTGCCAGCAGCCAAGACCCGGCACTCACGGGAAACACCATATATTTT.

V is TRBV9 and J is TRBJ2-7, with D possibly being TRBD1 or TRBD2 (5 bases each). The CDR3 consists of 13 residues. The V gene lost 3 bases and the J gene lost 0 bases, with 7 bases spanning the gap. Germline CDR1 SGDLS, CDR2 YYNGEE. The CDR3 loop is CASSGDGSYEQYF. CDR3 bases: TGTGCCAGCAGCGGGGACGGCTCCTACGAGCAGTACTTC.

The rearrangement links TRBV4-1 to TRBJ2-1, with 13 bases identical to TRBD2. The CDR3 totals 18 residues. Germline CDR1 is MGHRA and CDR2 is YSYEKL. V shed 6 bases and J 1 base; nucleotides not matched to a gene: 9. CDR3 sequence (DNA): TGCGCCAGCAGACCCGGACTAGCGGGAGTGTTGTCCTACAATGAGCAGTTCTTC. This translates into CASRPGLAGVLSYNEQFF.

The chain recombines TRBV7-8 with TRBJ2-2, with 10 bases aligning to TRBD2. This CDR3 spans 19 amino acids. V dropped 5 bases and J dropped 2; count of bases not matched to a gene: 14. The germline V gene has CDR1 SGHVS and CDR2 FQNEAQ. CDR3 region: CASSHLATSSGSNTGELFF. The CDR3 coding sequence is TGTGCCAGCAGCCACCTCGCAACGTCTAGCGGGAGTAACACCGGGGAGCTGTTTTTT.

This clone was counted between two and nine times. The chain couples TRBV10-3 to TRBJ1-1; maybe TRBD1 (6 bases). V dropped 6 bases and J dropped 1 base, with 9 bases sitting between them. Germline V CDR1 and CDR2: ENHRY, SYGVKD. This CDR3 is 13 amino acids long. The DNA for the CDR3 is TGTGCCATCAGCCCGGGACAGAACACTGAAGCTTTCTTT. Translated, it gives CAISPGQNTEAFF.